This T cell receptor beta chain was profiled in a study of blood T cell repertoires in COVID-19. Looking at the study overall: Among Cohort 3 donors, those recovered had two negative PCRs, clearance, or symptom resolution. PBMCs, B-cell-depleted T cells, or T cells were the source of the cDNA or gDNA that made up the material.

Measured with immunoSEQ multiplex PCR; TCRdb has only the in-frame clones, and not every one. In the table there are approximately 360,000 clones, approximately 89% of which are singletons. Adults between about 18 and 89 years of age took part from some 25 US areas. Donors were grouped by their self-reported clinical history. This clonotype was obtained from a man aged 35-49 years in a cohort exposed to, infected with or recovered from COVID-19 (not recorded which). The material sequenced was PBMCs or T cells enriched from blood (not recorded which).

The CDR3, as DNA: TGTGCCAGCAGCCAACCCAGGGGGCCGACCTACGAGCAGTACTTC. It yields the protein CASSQPRGPTYEQYF. The V gene is TRBV3-1 (or the pseudogene TRBV3-2), the J gene TRBJ2-7; 8 bases line up with TRBD1. Trimming took 2 bases from V and 2 from J; bases not matched to a gene: 5. Per the germline V gene, CDR1 is LGHDT and CDR2 is YNNKEL (reference sequence). This CDR3 spans 15 amino acids.